The T cell receptor (beta chain) described here comes from a study of T cells after yellow fever vaccination. The wider study: Fractions low in cell number were prepared with SMART-Seq v4 Ultra Low Input.

Study-level findings and limits: Weaker, the secondary response had a peak occurring faster, on day 5 versus 15. Abundant bulk-derived clonotypes could contaminate FACS-sorted repertoires.

The 5'RACE template-switching step produced TCR cDNA and added a universal primer site and UMIs. From the 5' RACE reads, TCRdb called clonotypes with MiXCR, one entry per CDR3 protein. The table lists some 600,000 distinct CDR3 sequences, roughly a sixth of them singletons. For this clonotype: Its target is not known.

The V and J ends lost 6 bases and 1 base, in that order; junction bases with no gene match: 9. This CDR3 is built from 16 residues. The receptor was isolated from a man younger than 35 who received the YFV17D yellow fever vaccine. Sequenced here: PBMCs, sampled around 5 days after the first yellow fever vaccination. The rearrangement uses TRBV12-3 or TRBV12-4 and TRBJ1-1, with 9 bases identical to TRBD1. DNA for the CDR3: TGTGCCAGCAGAGACAGGGGGGAGCGGAAGAACACTGAAGCTTTCTTT. Amino acid sequence: CASRDRGERKNTEAFF.